The subject of this entry is one TCR beta chain. In the source study's methods: Researchers report that nucleated cell counts were estimated from reference gene primer amplification. Sequencing used immunoSEQ multiplex PCR; TCRdb keeps in-frame clones, though not all of them. Clonal size and the V and J genes are those of that table, whereas D and trimming came from the DNA. Of some 63,000 clones in the sample, 65% to 90% were seen once. This entry belongs to a study of blood T cell repertoires in COVID-19. Background on the study: Acute and convalescent COVID-19 specimens originated in the United States, Italy and Spain. T cells, B-cell-depleted T cells, or PBMCs provided the cDNA or gDNA that served as material.

CDR3 size: 17 residues. CDR1 and CDR2 (germline): SGHTA, FQGNSA. Trimming cost V 2 bases and J 8 bases; bases outside gene matches: 14. The clonotype was recovered from a human donor in a cohort sampled during active COVID-19. The sequencing sample was made of peripheral blood. This chain connects TRBV7-2 to TRBJ2-1; TRBD1 matches 8 bases. The CDR3 protein is CASSLLQTGAIGDEQFF. In nucleotides, the CDR3 is TGTGCCAGCAGCTTACTCCAGACAGGGGCTATTGGGGATGAGCAGTTCTTC. Combining the CDR3 with reference TRBV7-2 and TRBJ2-1 gives the whole variable domain GAGVSQSPSNKVTEKGKDVELRCDPISGHTALYWYRQSLGQGLEFLIYFQGNSAPDKSGLPSDRFSAERTGGSVSTLTIQRTQQEDSAVYLCASSLLQTGAIGDEQFFGPGTRLTVL.